A single sample is the source of the 14 T cell receptor beta chains below, sequenced in a study of blood T cell repertoires in COVID-19 (dated by TCRdb to 2020 to 2022). Libraries were made using the immunoSEQ multiplex PCR assay. TCRdb took over this immuneACCESS table, retaining in-frame rearrangements with V and J assigned. Such tables are incomplete; in checked studies, under half of the missing clones stem from an unresolved V gene, and the remainder is unexplained. The table for this sample lists over 15,000 clones; approximately 83% of them were counted only once. The ten largest clones capture 35% of the sample. The sample comprised peripheral blood. These receptors were taken from a man between 65 and 80 years old in a cohort sampled during active COVID-19.

This rearrangement joins TRBV12-3 or TRBV12-4 to TRBJ1-2, with D uncertain. This CDR3 comprises 13 residues. Trimming removed 3 bases from V and 7 bases from J, with 12 bases in between. The DNA for the CDR3 is TGTGCCAGCAGTTTGCCGGGGAGTAGTGGCTACACCTTC. It yields the protein CASSLPGSSGYTF.

The CDR3 spells CASSPDRAHGYTF. The CDR3 nucleotides are TGTGCCAGCAGCCCCGACAGGGCCCATGGCTACACCTTC. The rearrangement links TRBV5-5 to TRBJ1-2, with 7 bases identical to TRBD1. The germline V gene encodes CDR1 SGHKS and CDR2 YYEKEE (reference sequence). Trimming removed 4 bases from V and 6 bases from J; junction bases left unmatched: 6. CDR3 length: 13 residues.

This rearrangement joins TRBV7-9 to TRBJ2-1, with D possibly being TRBD2 (5 bases). CDR3 length equals 16 residues. From germline, CDR1 is SEHNR and CDR2 FQNEAQ (reference sequence). V was cut by 5 bases and J by 8 bases, with 22 bases left in between. This CDR3 reads CASSRPGVAANHEQFF. In nucleotides, the CDR3 is TGTGCCAGCAGCCGCCCCGGGGTAGCAGCGAACCATGAGCAGTTCTTC.

The J gene is TRBJ2-1, the V gene TRBV19; TRBD2 agrees at 12 bases. The V and J ends lost 9 bases and 8 bases, in that order; junction bases with no gene match: 14. Germline CDR1 reads LNHDA; CDR2 reads SQIVND (reference sequence). CDR3 length: 16 amino acids. CDR3 region: CASKDSGTSGFDEQFF. The CDR3 nucleotides are TGTGCCAGCAAGGATTCCGGGACTAGCGGGTTTGATGAGCAGTTCTTC.

This chain uses TRBV5-1 with TRBJ2-5; tentatively, D is TRBD1 (6 bases). The ends were cut back, 5 bases at V and 2 bases at J, with 13 bases in the middle. CDR1 and CDR2 from the germline V gene are SGHRS and YFSETQ. This CDR3 has 14 residues. CDR3 sequence: CASRRQGLQETQYF. CDR3 DNA: TGCGCCAGCAGGAGGCAGGGGCTTCAAGAGACCCAGTACTTC.

The J gene is TRBJ2-1, the V gene TRBV7-2, with D possibly TRBD1 on 6 matching bases. The CDR3 extends over 13 amino acids. The V gene lost 5 bases and the J gene lost 6 bases, with 11 bases spanning the gap. Germline values: CDR1 SGHTA, CDR2 FQGNSA. CDR3 protein: CASSPTGSNEQFF. CDR3 nucleotide sequence: TGTGCCAGCAGCCCCACAGGGAGCAATGAGCAGTTCTTC.

The V gene is TRBV5-1, the J gene TRBJ2-3, with 7 bases that match TRBD1. Germline CDR1 reads SGHRS; CDR2 reads YFSETQ. The CDR3 covers 15 residues. Germline trimming cut 0 bases from V and 2 bases from J; bases unmatched to any gene: 3. In DNA, the CDR3 is TGCGCCAGCAGCTTGGAGACAGGGTTCACAGATACGCAGTATTTT. Protein product: CASSLETGFTDTQYF.

J is TRBJ2-2 and V is TRBV6-6; TRBD2 aligns across 13 bases. Germline lookup yields CDR1 MNHNY and CDR2 SVGAGI (reference sequence). The CDR3 is made up of 16 amino acids. With V trimmed by 3 bases and J by 7 bases, 5 bases remained unmatched. The CDR3, as DNA: TGTGCCAGCAGTTATATGGGACTAGCGGGAATCGGGGAGCTGTTTTTT. Translation: CASSYMGLAGIGELFF.

The CDR3 reads CASSQDGGSSYNEQFF. The CDR3 nucleotides are TGCGCCAGCAGCCAAGATGGCGGGAGCTCCTACAATGAGCAGTTCTTC. V usage is TRBV4-1 and J usage is TRBJ2-1; TRBD2 agrees at 7 bases. Germline loops: CDR1 MGHRA, CDR2 YSYEKL. V shed 0 bases and J 0 bases; nucleotides not matched to a gene: 2. This CDR3 is built from 16 residues.

This clone occurred once. The genes are TRBV7-2 and TRBJ2-7; D call uncertain. CDR3 size: 12 residues. Germline-derived CDR1 and CDR2 are SGHTA and FQGNSA. V dropped 2 bases and J dropped 7 bases, with 9 bases sitting between them. For the CDR3, the DNA is TGTGCCAGCAGCTTAATGTTAGCTGAGCAGTACTTC. This gives the protein CASSLMLAEQYF.

The chain is built from TRBV2 and TRBJ1-1; weak D call: TRBD1 (6 bases). CDR1 is SNHLY, CDR2 FYNNEI, per germline. The V and J ends lost 6 bases and 4 bases respectively, with 15 bases between them. The CDR3 is made up of 14 amino acids. The CDR3 DNA reads as TGTGCCAGCAGCTTCGCAGGGGCCGGCACTGAAGCTTTCTTT. Amino acids: CASSFAGAGTEAFF.

The CDR3 spells CASSLGYSPTYEQYF. DNA of the CDR3: TGTGCCAGCAGCTTGGGTTACAGTCCTACCTACGAGCAGTACTTC. This sequence joins TRBV7-2 and TRBJ2-7; D is unclear. The CDR3 contains 15 residues. Germline values: CDR1 SGHTA, CDR2 FQGNSA. Trimming removed 3 bases from V and 2 bases from J, with 14 bases in between.

The rearrangement links TRBV4-3 to TRBJ2-1; 13 nucleotides align to TRBD2. V lost 3 bases and J lost 7; bases outside the gene matches: 6. The CDR3 covers 16 residues. The germline V gene encodes CDR1 LGHNA and CDR2 YSLEER. The CDR3 reads CASSHLTSGRGNEQFF. DNA for the CDR3: TGCGCCAGCAGCCACCTTACTAGCGGGAGGGGGAATGAGCAGTTCTTC.

The rearrangement joins TRBV18 to TRBJ2-3; 7 nucleotides match TRBD1. Germline CDR1 is KGHSH and CDR2 is LQKENI. Germline trimming cut 3 bases from V and 6 bases from J; bases unmatched to any gene: 6. This CDR3 spans 14 amino acids. CDR3 in DNA: TGTGCCAGCTCACCCCTCGACAGGGTTGATACGCAGTATTTT. It encodes CASSPLDRVDTQYF.